The rows below give T cell receptor beta chains drawn from one sample of a study of T-cell memory formation after mild COVID-19. Each CDR3 protein gets one entry after TCRdb re-called the 5' RACE reads with MiXCR. The sample has about 270,000 distinct CDR3 sequences, approximately 15% seen once. Sequenced input: PBMCs or a T cell subset sorted from them (not recorded which). The receptors come from an adult woman who had mild COVID-19 (a few samples of this study predate the infection). Cell type and time point are not known. CDR3s include the opening cysteine and the closing phenylalanine or tryptophan. The D gene is left open where the match is weak. The size entry is marked missing in some rows and otherwise reads once, few, many or a size class.

v_gene: TRBV12-3/TRBV12-4; d_gene: .; abundance: .; len: 14; j_gene: TRBJ2-1; CDR3nt: TGTGCCAGCAGTACCGGGACTCAGCGCAATGAGCAGTTCTTC; CDR3aa: CASSTGTQRNEQFF
v_gene: TRBV20-1; d_gene: .; abundance: .; len: 13; j_gene: TRBJ1-1; CDR3nt: TGCAGTGCTAGATCGACGAAAAGAACTGAAGCTTTCTTT; CDR3aa: CSARSTKRTEAFF
v_gene: TRBV3-1; d_gene: .; abundance: few; len: 12; j_gene: TRBJ2-5; CDR3nt: TGTGCCAGCAGCATACCTGGGGGGACCCAGTACTTC; CDR3aa: CASSIPGGTQYF
v_gene: TRBV3-1; d_gene: TRBD1; abundance: .; len: 11; j_gene: TRBJ1-2; CDR3nt: TGTGCCAGCCAAGGACAGGCGAGAATCACCTTC; CDR3aa: CASQGQARITF
v_gene: TRBV3-1; d_gene: .; abundance: .; len: 13; j_gene: TRBJ1-1; CDR3nt: TGTGCCAGCAGCCAAGGTCGCGCTGCCGAGATTTTCTTT; CDR3aa: CASSQGRAAEIFF
v_gene: TRBV20-1; d_gene: .; abundance: many; len: 13; j_gene: TRBJ1-1; CDR3nt: TGCAGTGCTAGAGCTGGACTGAACACTGAAGCTTTCTTT; CDR3aa: CSARAGLNTEAFF
v_gene: TRBV2; d_gene: .; abundance: .; len: 12; j_gene: TRBJ1-1; CDR3nt: TGTGCCAGCAAAAGACAGGCGGCAAGAGCTTTCTTT; CDR3aa: CASKRQAARAFF
v_gene: TRBV12-3/TRBV12-4; d_gene: .; abundance: .; len: 13; j_gene: TRBJ1-2; CDR3nt: TGTGCCAGCAGTATTACTGAAAACTATGGCTACACCTTC; CDR3aa: CASSITENYGYTF
v_gene: TRBV11-3; d_gene: TRBD1; abundance: .; len: 12; j_gene: TRBJ1-1; CDR3nt: TGTGCCAGCAGCTGGGGGACAGCTGAAGCTTTCTTT; CDR3aa: CASSWGTAEAFF
v_gene: TRBV4-2; d_gene: .; abundance: .; len: 14; j_gene: TRBJ1-1; CDR3nt: TGTGCCAGCAGCCCAAACGGGGGGAGAACTGAAGCTTTCTTT; CDR3aa: CASSPNGGRTEAFF
v_gene: TRBV12-3/TRBV12-4; d_gene: TRBD1; abundance: .; len: 15; j_gene: TRBJ2-5; CDR3nt: TGTGCCAGCAGTCCTACAGGGGGCAGCGGAGAGACCCAGTACTTC; CDR3aa: CASSPTGGSGETQYF
v_gene: TRBV5-1; d_gene: TRBD2; abundance: many; len: 16; j_gene: TRBJ2-1; CDR3nt: TGCGCCAGCATGACCAGCGGGACGAGCTCCTACAATGAGCAGTTCTTC; CDR3aa: CASMTSGTSSYNEQFF
v_gene: TRBV14; d_gene: TRBD1; abundance: few; len: 15; j_gene: TRBJ2-2; CDR3nt: TGTGCCAGCAGCTTTCGACAGGGAACGAACGGGGAGCTGTTTTTT; CDR3aa: CASSFRQGTNGELFF
v_gene: TRBV11-2; d_gene: TRBD1; abundance: few; len: 13; j_gene: TRBJ1-1; CDR3nt: TGTGCCAGCAGCATGGACAGGGGGACTGAAGCTTTCTTT; CDR3aa: CASSMDRGTEAFF
v_gene: TRBV7-2; d_gene: .; abundance: .; len: 14; j_gene: TRBJ2-3; CDR3nt: TGTGCCAGCAGGTCGGGACTTCTCACAGATACGCAGTATTTT; CDR3aa: CASRSGLLTDTQYF
v_gene: TRBV7-9; d_gene: .; abundance: few; len: 14; j_gene: TRBJ1-1; CDR3nt: TGTGCCAGCAGCTCAGCCGGGGGGGAAAATGAAGCTTTCTTT; CDR3aa: CASSSAGGENEAFF
v_gene: TRBV20-1; d_gene: .; abundance: few; len: 14; j_gene: TRBJ2-3; CDR3nt: TGCAGTGCTAGAGATTGGGATTTTACAGATACGCAGTATTTT; CDR3aa: CSARDWDFTDTQYF
v_gene: TRBV7-3; d_gene: .; abundance: many; len: 15; j_gene: TRBJ2-3; CDR3nt: TGTGCCAGCAGCTTAGGGGAACCCACGTGGGATACGCAGTATTTT; CDR3aa: CASSLGEPTWDTQYF
v_gene: TRBV7-9; d_gene: .; abundance: .; len: 15; j_gene: TRBJ1-2; CDR3nt: TGTGCCAGCAGCCCTCAAGGGTCTTACTCCTATGGCTACACCTTC; CDR3aa: CASSPQGSYSYGYTF
v_gene: TRBV3-1; d_gene: .; abundance: few; len: 14; j_gene: TRBJ2-3; CDR3nt: TGTGCCAGCAGAGGCCCCCTTGAGGGGGATACGCAGTATTTT; CDR3aa: CASRGPLEGDTQYF
v_gene: TRBV3-1; d_gene: .; abundance: few; len: 15; j_gene: TRBJ2-5; CDR3nt: TGTGCCAGCAGCCAAGGGCGTGGTGTTATGGAGACCCAGTACTTC; CDR3aa: CASSQGRGVMETQYF
v_gene: TRBV18; d_gene: .; abundance: .; len: 17; j_gene: TRBJ2-3; CDR3nt: TGTGCCAGCTCAATCCGCGCTCATAGCGGTAGCACAGATACGCAGTATTTT; CDR3aa: CASSIRAHSGSTDTQYF
v_gene: TRBV4-2; d_gene: .; abundance: few; len: 14; j_gene: TRBJ2-2; CDR3nt: TGTGCCAGCAGCAACGGACAGCCCACCGGGGAGCTGTTTTTT; CDR3aa: CASSNGQPTGELFF
v_gene: TRBV4-2; d_gene: .; abundance: many; len: 16; j_gene: TRBJ2-6; CDR3nt: TGTGCCAGCAGCCAAGCACAAAGCTCTGGGGCCAACGTCCTGACTTTC; CDR3aa: CASSQAQSSGANVLTF
v_gene: TRBV10-3; d_gene: .; abundance: .; len: 14; j_gene: TRBJ2-7; CDR3nt: TGTGCCATCAGTGAGTCGTACAGCTCCTACGAGCAGTACTTC; CDR3aa: CAISESYSSYEQYF
v_gene: TRBV3-1; d_gene: .; abundance: many; len: 17; j_gene: TRBJ2-7; CDR3nt: TGTGCCAGCAGCCAAGACTTGATACAGGGATATCGCAACGAGCAGTACTTC; CDR3aa: CASSQDLIQGYRNEQYF
v_gene: TRBV7-9; d_gene: TRBD1; abundance: few; len: 17; j_gene: TRBJ2-3; CDR3nt: TGTGCCAGCAGCTTTTTATCGAGGGGGCGAAACACAGATACGCAGTATTTT; CDR3aa: CASSFLSRGRNTDTQYF
v_gene: TRBV20-1; d_gene: .; abundance: few; len: 13; j_gene: TRBJ2-3; CDR3nt: TGCAGTGCTAGAGTAGCGGCCACAGATACGCAGTATTTT; CDR3aa: CSARVAATDTQYF
v_gene: TRBV14; d_gene: .; abundance: .; len: 13; j_gene: TRBJ2-6; CDR3nt: TGTGCCAGCAGCCCCAGGGGACCCTACGTCCTGACTTTC; CDR3aa: CASSPRGPYVLTF
v_gene: TRBV6-2/TRBV6-3; d_gene: .; abundance: many; len: 16; j_gene: TRBJ2-3; CDR3nt: TGTGCCAGCAGTCCCCGGACGCTAACTAGCACAGATACGCAGTATTTT; CDR3aa: CASSPRTLTSTDTQYF
v_gene: TRBV27; d_gene: .; abundance: .; len: 13; j_gene: TRBJ1-1; CDR3nt: TGTGCCAGCAATTTTAAGGGATCCACTGAAGCTTTCTTT; CDR3aa: CASNFKGSTEAFF
v_gene: TRBV7-9; d_gene: .; abundance: .; len: 18; j_gene: TRBJ2-3; CDR3nt: TGTGCCAGCAGGAGAACCCCGGGACTCAACCAAACCACAGATACGCAGTATTTT; CDR3aa: CASRRTPGLNQTTDTQYF
v_gene: TRBV12-3/TRBV12-4; d_gene: TRBD2; abundance: .; len: 14; j_gene: TRBJ2-1; CDR3nt: TGTGCCAGCAGTCCCCGACTAGCAGCCAATGAGCAGTTCTTC; CDR3aa: CASSPRLAANEQFF
v_gene: TRBV7-2; d_gene: TRBD1; abundance: many; len: 16; j_gene: TRBJ1-1; CDR3nt: TGTGCCAGCAGCCCCCGGGACAGGTGGGGAGAGGCTGAAGCTTTCTTT; CDR3aa: CASSPRDRWGEAEAFF
v_gene: TRBV5-1; d_gene: .; abundance: .; len: 12; j_gene: TRBJ2-3; CDR3nt: TGCGCCAGCAGCTTTAACATTGATACGCAGTATTTT; CDR3aa: CASSFNIDTQYF
v_gene: TRBV30; d_gene: .; abundance: few; len: 13; j_gene: TRBJ2-5; CDR3nt: TGTGCCTGGAGTGCCTACCCGAGGGAGACCCAGTACTTC; CDR3aa: CAWSAYPRETQYF
v_gene: TRBV6-5; d_gene: .; abundance: many; len: 15; j_gene: TRBJ1-1; CDR3nt: TGTGCCAGCAGCAGAGGGCCGGCTATGAACACTGAAGCTTTCTTT; CDR3aa: CASSRGPAMNTEAFF
v_gene: TRBV12-3/TRBV12-4; d_gene: .; abundance: .; len: 14; j_gene: TRBJ2-2; CDR3nt: TGTGCCAGCAGTCGCGGACCGAACACCGGGGAGCTGTTTTTT; CDR3aa: CASSRGPNTGELFF
v_gene: TRBV9; d_gene: TRBD2; abundance: .; len: 15; j_gene: TRBJ2-3; CDR3nt: TGTGCCAGCAGCGTAACGGCGGGAGATACAGATACGCAGTATTTT; CDR3aa: CASSVTAGDTDTQYF
v_gene: TRBV6-7; d_gene: .; abundance: few; len: 16; j_gene: TRBJ1-3; CDR3nt: TGTGCCAGCAGTCCCCTCGGGACATACTCTGGAAACACCATATATTTT; CDR3aa: CASSPLGTYSGNTIYF